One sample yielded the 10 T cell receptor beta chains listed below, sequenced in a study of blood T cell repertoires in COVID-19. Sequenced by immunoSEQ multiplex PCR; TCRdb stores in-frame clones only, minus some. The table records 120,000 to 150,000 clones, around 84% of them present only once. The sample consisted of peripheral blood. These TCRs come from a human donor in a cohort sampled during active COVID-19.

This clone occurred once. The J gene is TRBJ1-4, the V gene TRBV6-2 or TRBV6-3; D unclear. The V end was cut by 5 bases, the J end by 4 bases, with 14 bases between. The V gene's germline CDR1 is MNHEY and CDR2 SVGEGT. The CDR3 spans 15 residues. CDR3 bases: TGTGCCAGCAGTCTCCGGGGAGGGAGTAATGAAAAACTGTTTTTT. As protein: CASSLRGGSNEKLFF.

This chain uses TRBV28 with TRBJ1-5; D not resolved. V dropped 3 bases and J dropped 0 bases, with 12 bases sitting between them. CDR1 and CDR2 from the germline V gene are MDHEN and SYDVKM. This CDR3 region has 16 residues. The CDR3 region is CASSFRQGVSNQPQHF. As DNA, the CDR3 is TGTGCCAGCAGTTTTCGGCAAGGAGTTAGCAATCAGCCCCAGCATTTT.

CDR3 in DNA: TGCGCCAGCAGCCAAGATGACGGCAGGTTCGATCTGAATTCACCCCTCCACTTT. Its translation: CASSQDDGRFDLNSPLHF. The V call is TRBV4-1, the J call TRBJ1-6, with D uncertain. The CDR3 is made up of 18 amino acids. Germline lookup yields CDR1 MGHRA and CDR2 YSYEKL. V was trimmed by 0 bases and J by 7 bases, leaving 19 bases between them.

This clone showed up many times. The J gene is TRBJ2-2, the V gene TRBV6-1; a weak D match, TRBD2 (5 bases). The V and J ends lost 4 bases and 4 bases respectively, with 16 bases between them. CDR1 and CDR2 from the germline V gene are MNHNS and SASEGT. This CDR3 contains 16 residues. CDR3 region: CASSGLGRGGTGELFF. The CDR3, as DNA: TGTGCCAGCAGTGGGTTGGGGAGAGGCGGCACCGGGGAGCTGTTTTTT.

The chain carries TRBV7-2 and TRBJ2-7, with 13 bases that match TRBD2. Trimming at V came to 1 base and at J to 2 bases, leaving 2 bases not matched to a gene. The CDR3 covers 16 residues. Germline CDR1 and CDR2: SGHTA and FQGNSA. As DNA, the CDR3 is TGTGCCAGCAGCTTAGTTACTAGCGGGGGGGCCTACGAGCAGTACTTC. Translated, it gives CASSLVTSGGAYEQYF.

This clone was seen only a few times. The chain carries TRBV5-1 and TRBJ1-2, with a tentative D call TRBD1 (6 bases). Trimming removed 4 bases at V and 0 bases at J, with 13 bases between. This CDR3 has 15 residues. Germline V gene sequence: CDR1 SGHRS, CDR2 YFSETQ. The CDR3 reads CASSRGHLTNYGYTF. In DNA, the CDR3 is TGCGCCAGCAGCAGGGGACACCTCACTAACTATGGCTACACCTTC. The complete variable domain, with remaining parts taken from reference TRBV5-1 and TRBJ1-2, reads KAGVTQTPRYLIKTRGQQVTLSCSPISGHRSVSWYQQTPGQGLQFLFEYFSETQRNKGNFPGRFSGRQFSNSRSEMNVSTLELGDSALYLCASSRGHLTNYGYTFGSGTRLTVV.

The CDR3 sequence: CAWKRTDNTEAFF. The CDR3 DNA reads TGTGCCTGGAAGAGGACAGATAACACTGAAGCTTTCTTT. The chain combines TRBV30 with TRBJ1-1; D might be TRBD1 (6 bases). The CDR3 has 13 residues. Germline-derived CDR1 and CDR2 are GTSNPN and SVGIG (reference sequence). V was clipped by 4 bases and J by 2 bases, with 11 bases between them.

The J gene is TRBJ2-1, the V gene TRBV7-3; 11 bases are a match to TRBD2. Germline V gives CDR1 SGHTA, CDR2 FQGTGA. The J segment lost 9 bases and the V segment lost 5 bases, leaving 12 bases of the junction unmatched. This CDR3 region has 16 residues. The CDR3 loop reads CASSPGLAGGTSEQFF. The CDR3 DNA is TGTGCCAGCAGCCCTGGGTTAGCGGGGGGGACGAGTGAGCAGTTCTTC.

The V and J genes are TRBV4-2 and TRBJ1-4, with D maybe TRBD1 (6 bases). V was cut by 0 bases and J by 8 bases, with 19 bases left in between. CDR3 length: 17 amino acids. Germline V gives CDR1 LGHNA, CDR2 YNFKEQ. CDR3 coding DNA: TGTGCCAGCAGCCAAGATTTACAGGGTCTGAGTCGAGAAAAACTGTTTTTT. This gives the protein CASSQDLQGLSREKLFF.

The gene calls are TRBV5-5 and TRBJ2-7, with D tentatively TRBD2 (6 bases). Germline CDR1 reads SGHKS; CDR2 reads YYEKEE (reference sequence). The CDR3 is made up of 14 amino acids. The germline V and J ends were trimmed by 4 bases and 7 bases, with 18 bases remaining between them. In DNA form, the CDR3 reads TGTGCCAGCAGCCCAGGCCACCTGGGGAGGGAGCAGTACTTC. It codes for CASSPGHLGREQYF.